Listed below are T cell receptor beta chains from one sample, sequenced in a study of post-analysis software for immune sequencing data. TCRdb re-derived calls from the PCR reads in MiXCR, one entry per CDR3 protein. The sample shows approximately 730,000 distinct CDR3 sequences, approximately 30% of them seen only once. The sequenced sample consisted of blood. The receptor source for this set is a girl aged 10 to 17 with multiple sclerosis. Each CDR3 is given with its conserved first and last residue. D genes are given only for firm matches. The listing skips clone size in some rows; elsewhere it reads once, few, many or a size class.

DNA,CDR3,J,D,size,V
TGTGCCAGCAGGTTACTGGAAACCTACAATGAGCAGTTCTTC,CASRLLETYNEQFF,TRBJ2-1,-,-,TRBV28
TGCGCCAGCAGCTTGGCGCTAGTGGCGGACGGGGCCAACGTCCTGACTTTC,CASSLALVADGANVLTF,TRBJ2-6,-,-,TRBV5-1
TGTGCCAGCAGGCTACTAGCGGATACCTACGAGCAGTACTTC,CASRLLADTYEQYF,TRBJ2-7,TRBD2,-,TRBV28
TGTGCCAGCAGCCCGGACCTCAATCAGCCCCAGCATTTT,CASSPDLNQPQHF,TRBJ1-5,-,-,TRBV6-5
TGCGCCAGCAGCCAAGAGAGTGCTGGAGCTGTAGATACGCAGTATTTT,CASSQESAGAVDTQYF,TRBJ2-3,-,-,TRBV4-1
TGTGCCAGCAGCCCAGGGAGTAATGAGCAGTTCTTC,CASSPGSNEQFF,TRBJ2-1,-,many,TRBV7-9
TGTGCCAGCAAGCCACTCGGGTCAATCGATGAGCAGTTCTTC,CASKPLGSIDEQFF,TRBJ2-1,-,few,TRBV6-1
TGCAGTGCTAGAGCCCTGGAACTGGACCGCTCTGGGGCCAACGTCCTGACTTTC,CSARALELDRSGANVLTF,TRBJ2-6,-,-,TRBV20-1
TGTGCCATCCGATCACGGGACGAGCAGTACTTC,CAIRSRDEQYF,TRBJ2-7,-,-,TRBV10-3
TGTACCAGCAGCTTAGAAAATCAGCCCCAGCATTTT,CTSSLENQPQHF,TRBJ1-5,-,-,TRBV7-9
TGTGCCAGCAGCATTGGGACTAGCGGAGAAGAGACCCAGTACTTC,CASSIGTSGEETQYF,TRBJ2-5,TRBD2,-,TRBV11-3
TGTGCCAGCAGAGCGCGTTTCCCGGGCGAGACCCAGTACTTC,CASRARFPGETQYF,TRBJ2-5,-,-,TRBV27
TGTGCCAGCAGAAAGGCCCTAGGCGAGCAGTACTTC,CASRKALGEQYF,TRBJ2-7,-,-,TRBV7-9
TGCAGTGCTCCCACGGGACAGGGGTACGGCTACACCTTC,CSAPTGQGYGYTF,TRBJ1-2,TRBD1,-,TRBV20-1
TGTGCCAGCAGCTCCGTGAGGGGGCGAGCAATGGAGCAGTTCTTC,CASSSVRGRAMEQFF,TRBJ2-1,TRBD1,-,TRBV7-9
TGTGCCAGCACGAATAGCGGGTCCTACAATGAGCAGTTCTTC,CASTNSGSYNEQFF,TRBJ2-1,TRBD2,-,TRBV12-3/TRBV12-4
TGTGCCAGCAGCCAGGGAGGGCCCGATGAGCAGTTCTTC,CASSQGGPDEQFF,TRBJ2-1,TRBD2,-,TRBV7-2
TGCGCCAGCAGCGGCGCCAGGGGGCGGGAGACCCAGTACTTC,CASSGARGRETQYF,TRBJ2-5,TRBD1,few,TRBV5-1
TGTGCCAGCAGCCGCCGGCCAGTGAGGGGCCACGAGCAGTACTTC,CASSRRPVRGHEQYF,TRBJ2-7,-,-,TRBV9
TGCAGTGCCTCGTCACCTATAGCGGGAGGGCCGAGGGATGAGACCCAGTACTTC,CSASSPIAGGPRDETQYF,TRBJ2-5,TRBD2,-,TRBV20-1
TGTGCCAGCAGCTTATGGGGGGGGACTAATGAAAAACTGTTTTTT,CASSLWGGTNEKLFF,TRBJ1-4,-,-,TRBV7-2
TGTGCCAGCAGCTTACGCGCTCAAGAGACCCAGTACTTC,CASSLRAQETQYF,TRBJ2-5,-,few,TRBV5-4
TGTGCCAGCAGCCACGACAGCTATGGCTACACCTTC,CASSHDSYGYTF,TRBJ1-2,-,many,TRBV6-5
TGTGCCAGTAGTATATTCTCGGCCCGACGCTCGGGAGGCTACACCTTC,CASSIFSARRSGGYTF,TRBJ1-2,-,-,TRBV19
TGCAGTGGACTCCCTAGCGGGAGTTACGAGCAGTACTTC,CSGLPSGSYEQYF,TRBJ2-7,TRBD2,few,TRBV20-1
TGTGCCAGCAGCCAAGACTGGACTGAAGCTTTCTTT,CASSQDWTEAFF,TRBJ1-1,-,few,TRBV3-1